This is a list of T cell receptor beta chains from one sample in a study of blood T cell repertoires in COVID-19. Sequenced by immunoSEQ multiplex PCR; TCRdb stores in-frame clones only, minus some. Counted here are approximately 190,000 clones, approximately 90% occurring once; the ten biggest clones make up roughly 6%. Sequencing input: peripheral blood. The origin of the receptors is a man in his forties with active or convalescent COVID-19. Both conserved end residues are part of each CDR3. Fields, in order: J gene, D gene, clone size, V gene, CDR3 protein, CDR3 DNA. D genes are given only for firm matches. Some rows have no size entry. The others give once, few or many, or a class for an expanded clone.

TRBJ1-2 | TRBD1 | . | TRBV6-6 | CASSYSSPDRGGGYTF | TGTGCCAGCAGTTACTCGTCACCGGACAGGGGAGGTGGCTACACCTTC
TRBJ2-1 | TRBD2 | . | TRBV6-5 | CASSSGAGGYNEQFF | TGTGCCAGCAGCTCTGGAGCGGGGGGATACAATGAGCAGTTCTTC
TRBJ1-4 | . | . | TRBV5-1 | CASSLEAGEKLFF | TGCGCCAGCAGCTTGGAGGCAGGGGAAAAACTGTTTTTT
TRBJ2-2 | TRBD1 | . | TRBV19 | CASSRQGAGELFF | TGTGCCAGTAGTCGACAGGGGGCCGGGGAGCTGTTTTTT
TRBJ1-2 | TRBD1 | few | TRBV11-2 | CASSSGTGNYGYTF | TGTGCCAGCAGCTCCGGGACAGGGAACTATGGCTACACCTTC
TRBJ1-1 | TRBD1 | once | TRBV18 | CASSPSGQGAGTEAFF | TGTGCCAGCTCACCCTCGGGACAGGGAGCGGGGACTGAAGCTTTCTTT
TRBJ1-6 | . | . | TRBV27 | CASSLQGRSPLHF | TGTGCCAGCAGTTTGCAGGGGCGGTCACCCCTCCACTTT
TRBJ1-3 | . | . | TRBV7-9 | CASRPTGYAGNTIYF | TGTGCCAGCCGACCCACAGGGTACGCTGGAAACACCATATATTTT
TRBJ2-7 | TRBD1 | . | TRBV6-1 | CASSDRGPPDEQYF | TGTGCCAGCAGTGACAGGGGGCCCCCCGACGAGCAGTACTTC
TRBJ2-5 | . | . | TRBV19 | CASSPGGQETQYF | TGTGCCAGTAGTCCGGGCGGGCAAGAGACCCAGTACTTC
TRBJ1-5 | TRBD1 | . | TRBV7-4 | CASSLEIRDSYQPQHF | TGTGCCAGCAGCCTAGAGATCCGGGACAGTTATCAGCCCCAGCATTTT
TRBJ1-2 | . | . | TRBV5-1 | CASRPDSANYGYTF | TGCGCCAGCAGACCAGACAGTGCTAACTATGGCTACACCTTC
TRBJ1-1 | . | . | TRBV27 | CASSLWGDYTEAFF | TGTGCCAGCAGTTTATGGGGAGATTACACTGAAGCTTTCTTT
TRBJ2-1 | TRBD2 | . | TRBV29-1 | CSAARLAVSSYNEQFF | TGCAGCGCTGCACGACTAGCGGTGAGCTCCTACAATGAGCAGTTCTTC
TRBJ2-7 | . | . | TRBV7-2 | CASSSGRNLRGEQYF | TGTGCCAGCAGCTCCGGACGGAATTTGCGGGGAGAGCAGTACTTC
TRBJ1-3 | . | few | TRBV30 | CAWSVQSSGNTIYF | TGTGCCTGGAGTGTACAAAGCTCTGGAAACACCATATATTTT
TRBJ2-3 | TRBD2 | once | TRBV7-9 | CASSLRAGVTDTQYF | TGTGCCAGCAGCTTAAGGGCGGGAGTCACAGATACGCAGTATTTT
TRBJ1-2 | TRBD1 | . | TRBV27 | CASRPEGALSYGYTF | TGTGCCAGCAGGCCCGAGGGGGCGCTCAGCTATGGCTACACCTTC
TRBJ1-1 | TRBD1 | . | TRBV2 | CASGYRGNTEAFF | TGTGCCAGCGGATACAGGGGTAACACTGAAGCTTTCTTT
TRBJ1-2 | . | . | TRBV28 | CAIAGQIMYGYTF | TGTGCCATCGCAGGACAGATTATGTATGGCTACACCTTC
TRBJ2-3 | . | . | TRBV6-5 | CARRGRSSTDTQYF | TGTGCCCGACGAGGGAGGTCTAGCACAGATACGCAGTATTTT
TRBJ2-1 | TRBD1 | . | TRBV29-1 | CSVDQTGFYSSSYNEQFF | TGCAGCGTTGACCAGACAGGGTTTTATAGTAGCTCCTACAATGAGCAGTTCTTC
TRBJ2-1 | . | . | TRBV19 | CATRLSLYNEQFF | TGTGCCACCAGACTTTCTCTTTACAATGAGCAGTTCTTC
TRBJ2-7 | . | . | TRBV28 | CASSHGGRDRLHEQYF | TGTGCCAGCAGTCATGGGGGCCGAGACAGGCTCCACGAGCAGTACTTC
TRBJ1-1 | TRBD1 | . | TRBV30 | CAWLLTGGRTEAFF | TGTGCCTGGCTACTGACAGGGGGCCGCACTGAAGCTTTCTTT
TRBJ2-2 | TRBD2 | . | TRBV9 | CASSPGLATNTGELFF | TGTGCCAGCAGCCCAGGACTAGCGACGAACACCGGGGAGCTGTTTTTT
TRBJ2-7 | TRBD1 | . | TRBV25-1 | CASSKTGAEQYF | TGTGCCAGCAGTAAAACAGGGGCCGAGCAGTACTTC
TRBJ2-7 | TRBD1 | . | TRBV6-6 | CASSYGQGQGGYF | TGTGCCAGCAGTTACGGGCAGGGACAGGGAGGGTACTTC
TRBJ1-1 | . | . | TRBV3-1/TRBV3-2 | CASSSGEGISEAFF | TGTGCCAGCAGCTCCGGGGAGGGTATATCTGAAGCTTTCTTT
TRBJ2-7 | TRBD2 | . | TRBV30 | CAQSGTNSYEQYF | TGTGCTCAGAGCGGGACGAACTCCTACGAGCAGTACTTC
TRBJ2-5 | . | . | TRBV11-3 | CASSLEALETQYF | TGTGCCAGCAGCTTGGAGGCCTTGGAGACCCAGTACTTC
TRBJ1-6 | TRBD1 | . | TRBV2 | CASRRQGSSPLHF | TGTGCCAGCAGAAGACAGGGGAGTTCACCCCTCCACTTT
TRBJ1-4 | TRBD1 | . | TRBV18 | CASSRDSSNEKLFF | TGTGCCAGCTCCCGGGACAGTTCTAATGAAAAACTGTTTTTT
TRBJ2-3 | TRBD2 | once | TRBV7-3 | CASSLTSFVGGTTDTQYF | TGTGCCAGCAGCTTAACGTCTTTTGTCGGGGGGACCACAGATACGCAGTATTTT
TRBJ2-2 | TRBD1 | . | TRBV2 | CASSYGTGDNTGELFF | TGTGCCAGCAGCTACGGGACAGGAGATAACACCGGGGAGCTGTTTTTT
TRBJ2-7 | TRBD1 | . | TRBV28 | CASSNRGAYEQYF | TGTGCCAGCAGCAACAGGGGAGCCTACGAGCAGTACTTC
TRBJ1-1 | . | . | TRBV6-4 | CASSVGRGAEAFF | TGTGCCAGCAGTGTGGGCAGGGGCGCTGAAGCTTTCTTT
TRBJ2-2 | . | . | TRBV23-1 | CASSQSWGRGQGALNTGELFF | TGCGCCAGCAGTCAATCTTGGGGGAGGGGCCAGGGGGCGCTTAACACCGGGGAGCTGTTTTTT
TRBJ2-3 | TRBD2 | . | TRBV11-3 | CASSLESGGTDTQYF | TGTGCCAGCAGCTTAGAGAGCGGGGGCACAGATACGCAGTATTTT
TRBJ2-5 | TRBD2 | . | TRBV6-5 | CASSPGTSGQETQYF | TGTGCCAGCAGCCCCGGGACTAGCGGTCAAGAGACCCAGTACTTC
TRBJ2-7 | . | few | TRBV4-2 | CASSQEEGAGEQYF | TGTGCCAGCAGCCAAGAGGAGGGGGCGGGCGAGCAGTACTTC
TRBJ1-1 | . | . | TRBV12-5 | CASGLFQREIEAFF | TGTGCTAGTGGTTTGTTCCAAAGGGAGATTGAAGCTTTCTTT
TRBJ1-5 | . | once | TRBV19 | CASRTGNQPQHF | TGTGCCAGTAGGACGGGGAATCAGCCCCAGCATTTT
TRBJ1-2 | . | few | TRBV28 | CASNTRGRYGYTF | TGTGCCAGCAACACACGAGGGCGCTATGGCTACACCTTC
TRBJ2-1 | TRBD2 | . | TRBV12-5 | CASGLVALLAGKDEQFF | TGTGCTAGTGGTTTGGTAGCTTTGCTAGCGGGGAAGGATGAGCAGTTCTTC
TRBJ2-7 | . | . | TRBV7-9 | CASSLDPGNSYEQYF | TGTGCCAGCAGCTTAGATCCGGGGAACTCCTACGAGCAGTACTTC
TRBJ1-1 | . | . | TRBV7-9 | CASSFDGRAVEAFF | TGTGCCAGCAGCTTCGACGGGCGGGCGGTTGAAGCTTTCTTT
TRBJ2-3 | TRBD1 | . | TRBV6-1 | CASSERGQGADTQYF | TGTGCCAGCAGTGAAAGGGGACAGGGAGCAGATACGCAGTATTTT
TRBJ1-2 | . | . | TRBV30 | CAWSVPRGGGYTF | TGTGCCTGGAGTGTACCAAGGGGCGGTGGCTACACCTTC
TRBJ2-1 | . | . | TRBV7-8 | CASSLLAQTYNEQFF | TGTGCCAGCAGCTTGTTGGCACAGACCTACAATGAGCAGTTCTTC
TRBJ1-4 | . | . | TRBV6-1 | CASSEAGRGRNNEKLFF | TGTGCCAGCAGTGAAGCGGGGAGGGGGAGGAATAATGAAAAACTGTTTTTT
TRBJ1-1 | . | . | TRBV18 | CASSPPTGTLSNTEAFF | TGTGCCAGCTCACCACCGACAGGAACCCTATCGAACACTGAAGCTTTCTTT
TRBJ1-3 | TRBD1 | . | TRBV5-1 | CASSSHGTGTGNTIYF | TGCGCCAGCAGCTCGCATGGGACAGGGACAGGAAACACCATATATTTT
TRBJ2-1 | TRBD1 | few | TRBV5-1 | CASSLNPGTGNEQFF | TGCGCCAGCAGCCTCAACCCCGGGACAGGAAATGAGCAGTTCTTC